What follows are 6 T cell receptor beta chains derived from one specimen sequenced in a study of blood T cell repertoires in COVID-19. The method was immunoSEQ multiplex PCR; TCRdb's version includes in-frame clones alone and lacks a portion of them. The sample yields a few hundred thousand clones, around 91% seen once. What was sequenced was peripheral blood. The receptor set was obtained from a woman aged 60-70 years with acute or convalescent COVID-19.

The J gene is TRBJ2-1, the V gene TRBV30, with a possible D match to TRBD2 (6 bases). The V and J ends lost 5 bases and 0 bases respectively, with 14 bases between them. Germline assignment: CDR1 GTSNPN and CDR2 SVGIG (reference sequence). CDR3 size: 15 residues. The CDR3 DNA is TGTGCCTGGGGGAGCGGGCTCTACTCCTACAATGAGCAGTTCTTC. Amino acid sequence: CAWGSGLYSYNEQFF.

The chain joins TRBV28 to TRBJ2-1; 11 bases map to TRBD2. CDR1 MDHEN and CDR2 SYDVKM come from the germline V gene. The CDR3 contains 20 residues. V lost 5 bases to trimming and J lost 6 bases; unmatched junction nucleotides: 21. The CDR3: CASSTPLSGGAFLHSNEQFF. The CDR3, as DNA: TGTGCCAGCAGTACTCCTCTTAGCGGGGGGGCTTTCTTGCATTCCAATGAGCAGTTCTTC. Full variable domain (missing parts from reference TRBV28 and TRBJ2-1): DVKVTQSSRYLVKRTGEKVFLECVQDMDHENMFWYRQDPGLGLRLIYFSYDVKMKEKGDIPEGYSVSREKKERFSLILESASTNQTSMYLCASSTPLSGGAFLHSNEQFFGPGTRLTVL.

V is TRBV6-5 and J is TRBJ1-5; a weak D match, TRBD1 (5 bases). V lost 6 bases and J lost 7, with 19 bases in between. The CDR3 spans 15 residues. Germline CDR1 MNHEY, CDR2 SVGAGI. CDR3 DNA sequence: TGTGCCAGCAGCCCCCAGGGATTCGGGGGACAGCCCCAGCATTTT. It encodes CASSPQGFGGQPQHF.

V and J are TRBV2 and TRBJ1-5; 10 bases fit TRBD1. V shed 3 bases, J shed 5 bases, and the junction held 4 bases outside the gene matches. This CDR3 has 15 residues. Germline values: CDR1 SNHLY, CDR2 FYNNEI. This chain's CDR3 is CASSDRTGGDQPQHF. CDR3 DNA sequence: TGTGCCAGCAGTGACAGGACAGGGGGAGATCAGCCCCAGCATTTT.

This clone was detected once. CDR3 in amino acids: CASSLSGGLANEKLFF. The CDR3 DNA follows: TGTGCCAGCAGCTTATCAGGGGGCTTGGCTAATGAAAAACTGTTTTTT. The genes are TRBV7-6 and TRBJ1-4; 8 bases agree with TRBD1. Losses at the gene ends were 2 bases for V and 3 bases for J; bases not matched to a gene: 5. The germline V gene encodes CDR1 SGHVS and CDR2 FNYEAQ. The CDR3 has 16 residues.

This clone has just one count. The rearrangement uses TRBV3-1 (or the pseudogene TRBV3-2) and TRBJ1-2, with D perhaps matching TRBD1 (5 bases). Germline values: CDR1 LGHDT, CDR2 YNNKEL (reference sequence). This CDR3 is built from 13 residues. V was cut by 1 base and J by 8 bases, with 11 bases left in between. The CDR3 region is CASSQGQGGGYTF. The DNA for the CDR3 is TGTGCCAGCAGCCAAGGTCAGGGTGGGGGCTACACCTTC.